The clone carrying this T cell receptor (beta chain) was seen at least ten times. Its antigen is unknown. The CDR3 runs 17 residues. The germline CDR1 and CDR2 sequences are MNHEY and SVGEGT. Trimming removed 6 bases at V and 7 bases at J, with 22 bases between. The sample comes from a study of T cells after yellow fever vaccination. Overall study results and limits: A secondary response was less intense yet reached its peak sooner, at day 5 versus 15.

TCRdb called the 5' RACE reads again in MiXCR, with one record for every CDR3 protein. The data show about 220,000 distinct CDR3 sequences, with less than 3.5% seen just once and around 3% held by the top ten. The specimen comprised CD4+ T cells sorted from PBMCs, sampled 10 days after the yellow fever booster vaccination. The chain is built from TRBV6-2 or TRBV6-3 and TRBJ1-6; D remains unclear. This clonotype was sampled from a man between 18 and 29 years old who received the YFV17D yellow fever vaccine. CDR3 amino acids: CASRPSGGAGINSPLHF. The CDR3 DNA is TGTGCCAGCAGACCGTCCGGAGGTGCCGGAATAAATTCACCCCTCCACTTT.